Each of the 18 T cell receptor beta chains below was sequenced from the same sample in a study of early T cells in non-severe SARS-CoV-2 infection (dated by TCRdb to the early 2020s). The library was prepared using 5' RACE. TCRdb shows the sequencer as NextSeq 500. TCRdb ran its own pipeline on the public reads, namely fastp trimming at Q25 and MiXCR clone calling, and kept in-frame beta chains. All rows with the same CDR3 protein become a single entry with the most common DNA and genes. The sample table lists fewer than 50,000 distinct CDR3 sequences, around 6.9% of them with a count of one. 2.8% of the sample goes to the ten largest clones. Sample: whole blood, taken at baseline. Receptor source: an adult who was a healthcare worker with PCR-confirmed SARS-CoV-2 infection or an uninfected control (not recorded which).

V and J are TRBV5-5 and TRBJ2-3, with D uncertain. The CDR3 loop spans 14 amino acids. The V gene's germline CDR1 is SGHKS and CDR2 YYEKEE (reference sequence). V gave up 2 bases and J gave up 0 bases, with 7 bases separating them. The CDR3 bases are TGTGCCAGCAGCTTTTCTGGCAGCACAGATACGCAGTATTTT. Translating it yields CASSFSGSTDTQYF.

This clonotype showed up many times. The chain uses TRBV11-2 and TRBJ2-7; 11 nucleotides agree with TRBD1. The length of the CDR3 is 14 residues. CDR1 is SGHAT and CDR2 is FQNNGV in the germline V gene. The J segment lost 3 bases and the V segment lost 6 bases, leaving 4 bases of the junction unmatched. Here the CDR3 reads CASRRTGGFYEQYF. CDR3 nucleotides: TGTGCCAGCAGGCGGACAGGGGGCTTCTACGAGCAGTACTTC.

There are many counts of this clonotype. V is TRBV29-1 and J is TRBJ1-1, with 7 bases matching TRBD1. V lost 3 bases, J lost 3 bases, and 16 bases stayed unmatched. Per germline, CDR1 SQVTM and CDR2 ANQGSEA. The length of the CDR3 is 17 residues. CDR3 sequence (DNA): TGCAGCGTTGAGTCGATTCCCCCCGACAGGGAGGACACTGAAGCTTTCTTT. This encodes CSVESIPPDREDTEAFF.

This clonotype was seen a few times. The CDR3 sequence: CASSIVQGNIQYF. CDR3 sequence (DNA): TGTGCCAGTAGTATAGTGCAGGGAAACATTCAGTACTTC. The rearrangement joins TRBV19 to TRBJ2-4; D perhaps matches TRBD1 (5 bases). CDR3 length equals 13 residues. In germline, CDR1 is LNHDA, CDR2 SQIVND (reference sequence). The V end was cut by 1 base, the J end by 6 bases, with 7 bases between.

The CDR3 spells CASRLPGGETQYF. CDR3 nucleotide sequence: TGTGCCAGCAGACTCCCCGGGGGAGAGACCCAGTACTTC. The chain carries TRBV6-6 and TRBJ2-5; tentatively, D is TRBD2 (6 bases). Trimming stripped 6 bases from V and 4 bases from J, with 12 bases between. Germline CDR1 MNHNY, CDR2 SVGAGI (reference sequence). The CDR3 has 13 residues.

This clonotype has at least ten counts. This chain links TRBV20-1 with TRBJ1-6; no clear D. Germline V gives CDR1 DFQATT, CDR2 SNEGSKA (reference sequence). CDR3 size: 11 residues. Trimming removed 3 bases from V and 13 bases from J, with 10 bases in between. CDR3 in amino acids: CSASRVIPLHF. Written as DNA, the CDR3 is TGCAGTGCTAGTCGAGTTATTCCCCTCCACTTT.

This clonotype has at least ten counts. This CDR3 is CASSPPRWGSSSYEQYF. CDR3 DNA: TGTGCCAGCAGTCCCCCTCGATGGGGCTCAAGCTCCTACGAGCAGTACTTC. The chain is built from TRBV12-3 or TRBV12-4 and TRBJ2-7; D may be TRBD1 (5 bases). The CDR3 is made up of 17 amino acids. V lost 5 bases, J lost 0 bases, and 20 bases lay in between.

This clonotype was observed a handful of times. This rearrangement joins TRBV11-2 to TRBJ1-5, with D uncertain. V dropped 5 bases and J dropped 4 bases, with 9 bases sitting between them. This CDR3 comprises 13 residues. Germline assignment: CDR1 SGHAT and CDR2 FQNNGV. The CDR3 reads CASSLEDNQPQHF. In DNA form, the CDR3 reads TGTGCCAGCAGCCTGGAGGATAATCAGCCCCAGCATTTT.

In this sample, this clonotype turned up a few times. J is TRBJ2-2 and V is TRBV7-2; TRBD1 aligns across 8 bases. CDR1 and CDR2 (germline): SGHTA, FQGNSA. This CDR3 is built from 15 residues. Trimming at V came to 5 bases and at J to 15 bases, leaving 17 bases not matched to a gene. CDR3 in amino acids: CASSQVPGTGARMFF. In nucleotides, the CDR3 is TGTGCCAGCAGCCAAGTGCCCGGGACAGGTGCCAGAATGTTTTTT.

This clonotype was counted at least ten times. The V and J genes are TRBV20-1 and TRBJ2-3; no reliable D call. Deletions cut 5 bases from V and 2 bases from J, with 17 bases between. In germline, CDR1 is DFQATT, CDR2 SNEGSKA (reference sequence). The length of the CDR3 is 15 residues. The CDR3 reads CSAYTSGPHTDTQYF. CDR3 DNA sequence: TGCAGTGCTTATACGTCAGGCCCCCACACAGATACGCAGTATTTT.

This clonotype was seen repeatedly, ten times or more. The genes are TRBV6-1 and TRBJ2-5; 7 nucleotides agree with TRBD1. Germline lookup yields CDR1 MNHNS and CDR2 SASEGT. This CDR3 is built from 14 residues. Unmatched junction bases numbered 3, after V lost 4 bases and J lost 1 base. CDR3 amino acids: CASSAGTAQETQYF. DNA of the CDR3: TGTGCCAGCAGTGCCGGGACAGCCCAAGAGACCCAGTACTTC.

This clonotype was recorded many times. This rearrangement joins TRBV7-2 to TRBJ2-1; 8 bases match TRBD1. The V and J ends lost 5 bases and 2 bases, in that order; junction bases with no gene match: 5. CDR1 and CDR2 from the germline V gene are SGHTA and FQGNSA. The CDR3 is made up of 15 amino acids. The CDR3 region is CASSVRTGTYNEQFF. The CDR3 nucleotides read TGTGCCAGCAGCGTACGGACAGGGACCTACAATGAGCAGTTCTTC.

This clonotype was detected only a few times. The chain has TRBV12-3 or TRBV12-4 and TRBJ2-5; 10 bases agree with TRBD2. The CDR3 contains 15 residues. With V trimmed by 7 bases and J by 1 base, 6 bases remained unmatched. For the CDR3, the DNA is TGTGCCAGCACTCTAGCGGGGGTTTTCCAAGAGACCCAGTACTTC. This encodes CASTLAGVFQETQYF.

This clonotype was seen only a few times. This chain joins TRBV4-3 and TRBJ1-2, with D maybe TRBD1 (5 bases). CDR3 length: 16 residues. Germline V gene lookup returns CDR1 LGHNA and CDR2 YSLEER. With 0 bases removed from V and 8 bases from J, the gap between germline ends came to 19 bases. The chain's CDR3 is CASSQDLGPIPLGYTF. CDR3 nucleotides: TGCGCCAGCAGCCAAGATCTGGGACCCATTCCCCTAGGCTACACCTTC.

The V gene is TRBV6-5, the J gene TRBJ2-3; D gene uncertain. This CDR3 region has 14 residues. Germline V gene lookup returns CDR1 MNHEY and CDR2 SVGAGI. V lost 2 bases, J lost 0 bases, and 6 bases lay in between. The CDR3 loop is CASSYPDSTDTQYF. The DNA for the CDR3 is TGTGCCAGCAGTTACCCAGACAGCACAGATACGCAGTATTTT.

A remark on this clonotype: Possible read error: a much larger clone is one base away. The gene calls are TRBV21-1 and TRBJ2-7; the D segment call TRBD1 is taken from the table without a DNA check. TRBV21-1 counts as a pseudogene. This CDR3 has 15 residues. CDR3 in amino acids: CASSKAGQGPYEQYF. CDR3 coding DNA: TGTGCCAGCAGCAAAGCGGGACAGGGGCCCTACGAGCAGTACTTC.

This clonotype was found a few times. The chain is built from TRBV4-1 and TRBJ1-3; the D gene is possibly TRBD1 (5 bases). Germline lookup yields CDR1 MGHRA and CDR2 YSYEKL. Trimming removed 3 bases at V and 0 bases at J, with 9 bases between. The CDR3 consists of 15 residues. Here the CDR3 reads CASSQGEISGNTIYF. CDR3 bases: TGCGCCAGCAGCCAGGGGGAGATCTCTGGAAACACCATATATTTT.

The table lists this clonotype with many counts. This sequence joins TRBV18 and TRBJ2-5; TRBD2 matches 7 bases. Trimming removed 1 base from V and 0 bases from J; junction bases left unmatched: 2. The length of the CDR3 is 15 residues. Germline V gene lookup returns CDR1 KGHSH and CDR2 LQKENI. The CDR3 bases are TGTGCCAGCTCACCACTGGGGGGGGACCAAGAGACCCAGTACTTC. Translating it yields CASSPLGGDQETQYF.